These T cell receptor beta chains were read from a single sample in a study of cytomegalovirus exposure and HLA in healthy donors. Profiled with immunoSEQ multiplex PCR; TCRdb holds only in-frame clones, not every one. Of 150,000 or so clones in the sample, roughly 80% were seen once. Sequenced material: PBMCs. The receptors here all came from a woman in her thirties or forties in good health and CMV-seropositive. CDR3s include the opening cysteine and the closing phenylalanine or tryptophan. The order of the fields is J gene, D gene, clone size, V gene, CDR3 length, CDR3 DNA, CDR3 protein. D genes are given only for firm matches. Clone sizes are given selectively: once, few, many, or a class where the clone is expanded.

J: TRBJ2-3
D: .
size: .
V: TRBV5-4
length: 13
DNA: TGTGCCAGCAGCCGAGGAGGGACAGATACGCAGTATTTT
CDR3: CASSRGGTDTQYF

J: TRBJ2-7
D: TRBD1
size: .
V: TRBV11-2
length: 14
DNA: TGTGCCAGCAGCTCGGGACAGGGGGTTAGCGAGCAGTACTTC
CDR3: CASSSGQGVSEQYF

J: TRBJ2-7
D: TRBD1
size: .
V: TRBV5-1
length: 14
DNA: TGCGCCAGCAGCTTGGTAGGACAGGCCAGCGAGCAGTACTTC
CDR3: CASSLVGQASEQYF

J: TRBJ1-6
D: TRBD1
size: .
V: TRBV2
length: 16
DNA: TGTGCCAGCAGTGTCTACGGGACAGGGGCGGATTCACCCCTCCACTTT
CDR3: CASSVYGTGADSPLHF

J: TRBJ2-7
D: TRBD2
size: .
V: TRBV18
length: 16
DNA: TGTGCCAGCTCCAAAACCTCCACTAGCGGGAAATACGAGCAGTACTTC
CDR3: CASSKTSTSGKYEQYF

J: TRBJ2-7
D: TRBD1
size: .
V: TRBV9
length: 15
DNA: TGTGCCAGCAGCGTAGATCCCGGGACAGGTTACGAGCAGTACTTC
CDR3: CASSVDPGTGYEQYF

J: TRBJ2-4
D: .
size: .
V: TRBV5-4
length: 15
DNA: TGTGCCAGCAGCCAGGTAGGGGGAGCCAAAAACATTCAGTACTTC
CDR3: CASSQVGGAKNIQYF

J: TRBJ2-1
D: TRBD2
size: .
V: TRBV2
length: 13
DNA: TGTGCCAGCAGTGTTGGGAGGGGCAATGAGCAGTTCTTC
CDR3: CASSVGRGNEQFF

J: TRBJ1-1
D: TRBD1
size: few
V: TRBV5-4
length: 15
DNA: TGTGCCAGCAGCTTAGGAGGACAGGGTGATCGGGAAGCTTTCTTT
CDR3: CASSLGGQGDREAFF

J: TRBJ2-3
D: TRBD2
size: .
V: TRBV11-2
length: 15
DNA: TGTGCCAGCAGCTTAGAGGGAGGGTCCACAGATACGCAGTATTTT
CDR3: CASSLEGGSTDTQYF